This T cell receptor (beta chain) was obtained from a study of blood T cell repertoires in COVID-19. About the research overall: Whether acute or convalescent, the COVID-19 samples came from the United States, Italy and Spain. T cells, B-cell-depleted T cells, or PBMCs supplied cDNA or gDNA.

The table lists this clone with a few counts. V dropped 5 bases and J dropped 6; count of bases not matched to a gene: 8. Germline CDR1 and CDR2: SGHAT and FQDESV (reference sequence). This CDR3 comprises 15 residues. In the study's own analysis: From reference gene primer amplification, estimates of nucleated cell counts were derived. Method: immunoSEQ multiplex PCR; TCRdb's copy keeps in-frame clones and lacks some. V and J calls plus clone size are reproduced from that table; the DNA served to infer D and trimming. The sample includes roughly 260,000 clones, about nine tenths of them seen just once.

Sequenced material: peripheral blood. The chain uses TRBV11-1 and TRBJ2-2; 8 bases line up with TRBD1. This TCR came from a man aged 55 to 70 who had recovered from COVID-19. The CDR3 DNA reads TGTGCCAGCAGCCCAAGAGACAGGGGCGCCGGGGAGCTGTTTTTT. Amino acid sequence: CASSPRDRGAGELFF.